The present T cell receptor beta chain was sequenced within a study of blood T cell repertoires in COVID-19. Cohorts were based on clinical histories the participants reported. Data came from immunoSEQ multiplex PCR; TCRdb stores just in-frame clones and leaves some out. The table includes roughly 220,000 clones, approximately 83% detected once. The sample consisted of PBMCs or T cells enriched from blood (not recorded which). The sequence derives from a woman aged 40 to 55 with acute COVID-19.

The CDR3 coding sequence is TGTGCCAGCAGCATTTATTCCGGGACAGACTATGGCTACACCTTC. This translates into CASSIYSGTDYGYTF. The rearrangement joins TRBV9 to TRBJ1-2; 7 bases map to TRBD1. J was trimmed by 3 bases and V by 4 bases; bases with no gene match: 9. Germline CDR1 and CDR2: SGDLS and YYNGEE. The CDR3 runs to 15 residues.